This T cell receptor (beta chain) was recovered during a study of cytotoxic CD8 clonotypes in ibrutinib-treated CLL. Study summary: Outcomes included approximately 25 partial and 2 complete responses; after median around 65 months, roughly 14 stayed remitted and roughly twelve progressed.

Cryopreserved PBMCs yielded about 2.1 micrograms of genomic DNA for TCR beta libraries. Study-wide results and caveats: Clonality measured at baseline exceeded age-matched healthy donors, tracking circulating CD8+ T-cell counts.

The repertoire was sequenced with immunoSEQ multiplex PCR; TCRdb's copy has only in-frame clones and lacks some. The sample shows 9,500 to 15,000 clones, roughly 60% of them seen only once. Regarding this clone: Its antigen is currently unknown.

The CDR3 consists of 13 residues. V lost 5 bases to trimming and J lost 4 bases; unmatched junction nucleotides: 6. Germline V lookup: CDR1 SQVTM, CDR2 ANQGSEA. The sequenced sample was PBMCs, obtained before ibrutinib treatment. This TCR came from a human donor with chronic lymphocytic leukemia. V is TRBV29-1 and J is TRBJ2-5; 8 bases align to TRBD2. The CDR3 nucleotides read TGCAGCGTTCGGCTAGCGGGTGGAGAGACCCAGTACTTC. This sequence encodes CSVRLAGGETQYF.